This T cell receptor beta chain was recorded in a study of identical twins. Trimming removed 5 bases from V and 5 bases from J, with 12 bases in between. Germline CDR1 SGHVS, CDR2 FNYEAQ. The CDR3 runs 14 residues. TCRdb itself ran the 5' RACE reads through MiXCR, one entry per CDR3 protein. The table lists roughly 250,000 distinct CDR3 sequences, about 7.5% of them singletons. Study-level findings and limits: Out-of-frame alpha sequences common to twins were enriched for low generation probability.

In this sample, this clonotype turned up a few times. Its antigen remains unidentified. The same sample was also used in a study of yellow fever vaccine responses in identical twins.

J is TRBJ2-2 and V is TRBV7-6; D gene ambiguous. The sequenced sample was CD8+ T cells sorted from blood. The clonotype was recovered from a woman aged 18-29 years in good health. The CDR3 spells CASSPQRVTGELFF. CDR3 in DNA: TGTGCCAGCAGCCCCCAAAGGGTGACCGGGGAGCTGTTTTTT.